The 25 T cell receptor beta chains below were found in one sample sequenced in a study of radiotherapy plus CTLA-4 blockade in lung cancer. Sequencing used immunoSEQ multiplex PCR; TCRdb keeps in-frame clones, though not all of them. The sample holds 40,000 to 45,000 clones, approximately 67% seen once. The sequenced sample was peripheral blood, obtained from a patient treated with radiotherapy plus ipilimumab. The receptors derive from a human donor with non-small cell lung cancer who had a partial response to radiotherapy plus ipilimumab.

V is TRBV19 and J is TRBJ2-3; 9 bases are shared with TRBD2. This CDR3 is 14 amino acids long. Germline V gene data show CDR1 as LNHDA and CDR2 as SQIVND (reference sequence). V trimming: 11 bases; J trimming: 3 bases; junction bases outside the gene matches: 9. The CDR3 sequence: CASGAGGWTDTQYF. The CDR3 nucleotides are TGTGCCTCTGGAGCGGGAGGTTGGACAGATACGCAGTATTTT.

The chain has TRBV11-2 and TRBJ1-6; D is perhaps TRBD1 (6 bases). The CDR3 is 15 residues long. With 4 bases removed from V and 5 bases from J, the gap between germline ends came to 12 bases. In germline, CDR1 is SGHAT, CDR2 FQNNGV. CDR3 coding DNA: TGTGCCAGCAGCTCCGGGACACGGAATAATTCACCCCTCCACTTT. Amino acid sequence: CASSSGTRNNSPLHF.

The sample holds a few counts of this clone. The rearrangement joins TRBV30 to TRBJ1-2; D remains ambiguous. V was cut by 2 bases and J by 8 bases, with 9 bases left in between. CDR1 and CDR2 from the germline V gene are GTSNPN and SVGIG (reference sequence). The CDR3 is 11 amino acids. Here the CDR3 reads CAWSWEGGYTF. CDR3 DNA sequence: TGTGCCTGGAGTTGGGAGGGAGGCTACACCTTC.

This clone was picked up a small number of times. The genes are TRBV9 and TRBJ2-7; 10 nucleotides agree with TRBD2. This CDR3 comprises 16 residues. With V trimmed by 4 bases and J by 3 bases, 10 bases remained unmatched. Germline assignment: CDR1 SGDLS and CDR2 YYNGEE. CDR3 in DNA: TGTGCCAGCAGCACCGAAGGACTAGCGGAATACTACGAGCAGTACTTC. Its translation is CASSTEGLAEYYEQYF.

This CDR3 reads CASSPFDRMDSYEQYF. The CDR3 DNA reads as TGTGCCAGCAGCCCCTTCGACAGAATGGATTCCTACGAGCAGTACTTC. The chain uses TRBV5-6 and TRBJ2-5; a possible D gene is TRBD1 (5 bases). The tail of the sequence fits TRBJ2-7 better, so the J call may be wrong. Germline V gene sequence: CDR1 SGHDT, CDR2 YYEEEE. CDR3 length equals 16 residues.

V is TRBV19 and J is TRBJ2-2; TRBD2 is a possible D gene (6 bases). Trimming took 0 bases from V and 6 from J, leaving 14 bases between them. The CDR3 has 16 amino acids. Per germline, CDR1 LNHDA and CDR2 SQIVND (reference sequence). The CDR3 nucleotides are TGTGCCAGTAGTATAGATAACTCGGGGGACGCCGGGGAGCTGTTTTTT. Its translation is CASSIDNSGDAGELFF.

Within the sample, this clone is medium-sized. V gene TRBV19 combines with J gene TRBJ2-7; D perhaps matches TRBD2 (5 bases). CDR1 and CDR2 from the germline V gene are LNHDA and SQIVND (reference sequence). The CDR3 totals 14 residues. V was pared by 5 bases and J by 3 bases, with 14 bases between. The CDR3 coding sequence is TGTGCCAGTAGTTCGGGGTTATCCAACTACGAGCAGTACTTC. Its translation is CASSSGLSNYEQYF. The full variable domain, with the rest looked up from reference TRBV19 and TRBJ2-7, is DGGITQSPKYLFRKEGQNVTLSCEQNLNHDAMYWYRQDPGQGLRLIYYSQIVNDFQKGDIAEGYSVSREKKESFPLTVTSAQKNPTAFYLCASSSGLSNYEQYFGPGTRLTVT.

The chain has TRBV7-6 and TRBJ2-3; no definite D call. The germline V gene encodes CDR1 SGHVS and CDR2 FNYEAQ. The CDR3 runs to 12 residues. Trimming took 5 bases from V and 2 from J, leaving 5 bases between them. The CDR3 region is CASSHYTDTQYF. The CDR3 DNA reads TGTGCCAGCAGCCACTACACAGATACGCAGTATTTT.

A single count supports this clone. This rearrangement joins TRBV28 to TRBJ1-2; unclear D gene. There are 11 residues in the CDR3. The V end lost 3 bases, the J end lost 8 bases, and 7 bases lay between the germline ends. The germline CDR1 and CDR2 sequences are MDHEN and SYDVKM. The CDR3 nucleotides read TGTGCCAGCAGTTTTTCGAGGGGCTACACCTTC. It yields the protein CASSFSRGYTF.

The V and J genes are TRBV9 and TRBJ2-7, with D perhaps matching TRBD2 (7 bases). The CDR3 has 13 residues. Trimming shortened V by 3 bases and J by 5 bases, and 12 bases separated the two germline ends. From germline, CDR1 is SGDLS and CDR2 YYNGEE. CDR3 residues: CASSAGGGDEQYF. In nucleotides, the CDR3 is TGTGCCAGCAGCGCGGGGGGCGGGGACGAGCAGTACTTC.

This clone is medium-sized in the sample. This rearrangement joins TRBV5-8 to TRBJ1-2; no clear D gene. Between the trimmed V and J ends, which lost 4 bases and 8 bases, there was a span of 12 bases. The germline CDR1 and CDR2 sequences are SGHTS and YDEGEE. The CDR3 contains 12 residues. As DNA, the CDR3 is TGTGCCAGCAGCCTAGGCGTTGAAGGCTACACCTTC. As protein: CASSLGVEGYTF.

V usage is TRBV18 and J usage is TRBJ1-1; 7 bases align to TRBD1. The germline CDR1 and CDR2 sequences are KGHSH and LQKENI. There are 15 residues in the CDR3. After removal of 1 base from V and 4 bases from J, the junction contained 6 bases not matched to a gene. The CDR3 is CASSPLADRATEAFF. The CDR3 DNA is TGTGCCAGCTCACCACTAGCCGACAGGGCCACTGAAGCTTTCTTT. Filled out from reference TRBV18 and TRBJ1-1, the complete variable domain reads NAGVMQNPRHLVRRRGQEARLRCSPMKGHSHVYWYRQLPEEGLKFMVYLQKENIIDESGMPKERFSAEFPKEGPSILRIQQVVRGDSAAYFCASSPLADRATEAFFGQGTRLTVV.

The V call is TRBV2, the J call TRBJ2-5; TRBD2 might be the D (6 bases). This CDR3 is 13 amino acids long. CDR1 is SNHLY, CDR2 FYNNEI, per germline. The germline V and J ends were trimmed by 5 bases and 4 bases, with 11 bases remaining between them. The CDR3 here is CASSIPAGETQYF. CDR3 nucleotide sequence: TGTGCCAGCAGTATCCCAGCGGGAGAGACCCAGTACTTC.

The J gene is TRBJ2-5, the V gene TRBV5-1, with D perhaps matching TRBD2 (5 bases). The V gene lost 0 bases and the J gene lost 2 bases, with 8 bases spanning the gap. CDR3 length: 14 residues. The germline V gene has CDR1 SGHRS and CDR2 YFSETQ. CDR3 residues: CASSLGRGQETQYF. The CDR3 coding sequence is TGCGCCAGCAGCTTGGGGCGCGGGCAAGAGACCCAGTACTTC. Together with reference TRBV5-1 and TRBJ2-5, the CDR3 gives the full variable domain: KAGVTQTPRYLIKTRGQQVTLSCSPISGHRSVSWYQQTPGQGLQFLFEYFSETQRNKGNFPGRFSGRQFSNSRSEMNVSTLELGDSALYLCASSLGRGQETQYFGPGTRLLVL.

The chain links TRBV6-6 to TRBJ2-7, with a possible D match to TRBD2 (6 bases). CDR1 and CDR2 from the germline V gene are MNHNY and SVGAGI (reference sequence). The CDR3 loop spans 15 amino acids. V lost 5 bases, J lost 4 bases, and 18 bases lay in between. The CDR3 DNA sequence: TGTGCCAGCAGTGCCCTAGGAGGGGACTTATACGAGCAGTACTTC. Its protein product is CASSALGGDLYEQYF.

The rearrangement uses TRBV6-1 and TRBJ1-1; 8 nucleotides line up with TRBD1. The CDR3 has 15 residues. The V segment lost 6 bases and the J segment 0 bases; nucleotides outside the gene matches: 6. Germline assignment: CDR1 MNHNS and CDR2 SASEGT. CDR3: CASRIYRGMNTEAFF. The CDR3 DNA sequence: TGTGCCAGCAGAATTTACAGGGGGATGAACACTGAAGCTTTCTTT.

The chain links TRBV6-4 to TRBJ2-1; D perhaps matches TRBD2 (6 bases). The CDR3 length is 14 residues. The germline V and J ends were trimmed by 6 bases and 6 bases, with 15 bases remaining between them. Germline V gives CDR1 MRHNA, CDR2 SNTAGT. The CDR3 is CASRPFGGSNEQFF. CDR3 DNA: TGTGCCAGCAGACCCTTCGGAGGGAGCAATGAGCAGTTCTTC.

This sequence joins TRBV5-6 and TRBJ1-5; 7 bases map to TRBD1. The CDR3 loop spans 14 amino acids. J gave up 3 bases and V 4 bases, and 4 bases lay outside the gene matches. Germline values: CDR1 SGHDT, CDR2 YYEEEE. CDR3 protein: CASSETGINQPQHF. The CDR3 nucleotides are TGTGCCAGCAGCGAGACAGGGATCAATCAGCCCCAGCATTTT.

The chain employs TRBV15 and TRBJ2-5; maybe TRBD1 (6 bases). The DNA end favors TRBJ2-7, so the J call may be wrong. The CDR3 is 16 amino acids. Germline V gene lookup returns CDR1 LNHNV and CDR2 YYDKDF (reference sequence). This CDR3 is CATSRASGGVGYEQYF. In DNA form, the CDR3 reads TGTGCCACCAGCAGAGCTTCTGGGGGCGTCGGTTACGAGCAGTACTTC.

V usage is TRBV30 and J usage is TRBJ2-5; D perhaps matches TRBD1 (6 bases). The CDR3 sequence is 15 residues long. V was trimmed by 0 bases and J by 5 bases, leaving 16 bases between them. Per the germline V gene, CDR1 is GTSNPN and CDR2 is SVGIG (reference sequence). The chain's CDR3 is CAWSVQGTMSETQYF. In DNA form, the CDR3 reads TGTGCCTGGAGTGTTCAGGGGACGATGAGCGAGACCCAGTACTTC.

This clone was recorded many times. The rearrangement uses TRBV18 and TRBJ1-2, with D maybe TRBD1 (6 bases). Trimming cost V 5 bases and J 2 bases, with 18 bases left between them. The germline gives CDR1 KGHSH, CDR2 LQKENI. The CDR3 has 16 amino acids. CDR3 in amino acids: CASSGGTGRGNYGYTF. The CDR3 DNA is TGTGCCAGCTCAGGGGGAACCGGCAGGGGCAACTATGGCTACACCTTC.

The J gene is TRBJ1-2, the V gene TRBV11-2, with TRBD1 matching over 11 bases. The CDR3 consists of 15 residues. The germline gives CDR1 SGHAT, CDR2 FQNNGV. V lost 5 bases and J lost 11; bases outside the gene matches: 13. The CDR3 coding sequence is TGTGCCAGCAGCAAGATCCGAGGGGACAGGGGGACTTACACCTTC. Translating it yields CASSKIRGDRGTYTF.

The chain links TRBV7-9 to TRBJ2-3; 8 bases fit TRBD2. Germline V gene sequence: CDR1 SEHNR, CDR2 FQNEAQ (reference sequence). J was trimmed by 4 bases and V by 10 bases; bases with no gene match: 10. CDR3 length equals 14 residues. The CDR3 nucleotides read TGTGCCACCGGAGCGGGGGCGGTGTCAGATACGCAGTATTTT. Its protein product is CATGAGAVSDTQYF. The complete variable domain, with remaining parts taken from reference TRBV7-9 and TRBJ2-3, reads DTGVSQNPRHKITKRGQNVTFRCDPISEHNRLYWYRQTLGQGPEFLTYFQNEAQLEKSRLLSDRFSAERPKGSFSTLEIQRTEQGDSAMYLCATGAGAVSDTQYFGPGTRLTVL.

The chain couples TRBV2 to TRBJ1-2, with unresolved D. The CDR3 has 11 amino acids. Germline V lookup: CDR1 SNHLY, CDR2 FYNNEI. Between the trimmed V and J ends, which lost 4 bases and 6 bases, there was a span of 6 bases. The CDR3 here is CASSGGNGYTF. DNA for the CDR3: TGTGCCAGCAGTGGAGGGAATGGCTACACCTTC.

The rearrangement uses TRBV2 and TRBJ1-5; tentative D call: TRBD1 (6 bases). Trimming stripped 10 bases from V and 6 bases from J, with 13 bases between. Germline lookup yields CDR1 SNHLY and CDR2 FYNNEI. The CDR3 is 12 amino acids. The CDR3 region is CATNRAGQPQHF. The CDR3 bases are TGTGCCACAAACAGGGCAGGTCAGCCCCAGCATTTT.